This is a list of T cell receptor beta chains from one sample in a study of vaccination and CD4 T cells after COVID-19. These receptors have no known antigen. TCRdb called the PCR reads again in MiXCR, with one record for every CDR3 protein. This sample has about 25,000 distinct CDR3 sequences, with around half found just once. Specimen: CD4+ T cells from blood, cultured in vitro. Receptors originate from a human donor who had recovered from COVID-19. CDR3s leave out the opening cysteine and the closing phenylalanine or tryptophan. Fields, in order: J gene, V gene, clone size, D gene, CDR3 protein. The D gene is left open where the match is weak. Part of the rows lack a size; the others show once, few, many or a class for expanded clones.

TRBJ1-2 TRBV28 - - ASSTSRRGYT
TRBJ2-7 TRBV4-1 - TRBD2 ASSQGSGGVTYEQY
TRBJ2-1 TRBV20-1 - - SARDPISLGNYNEQF
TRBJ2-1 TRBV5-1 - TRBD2 ASGGGESYNEQF
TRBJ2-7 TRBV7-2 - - ASSLSGLALVEQY
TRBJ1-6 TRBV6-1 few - ASSPTGYNSPLH
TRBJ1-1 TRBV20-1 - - SAGGTTALWGAF
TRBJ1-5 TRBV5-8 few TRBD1 ASSPGQGLRQPQH
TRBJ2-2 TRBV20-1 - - SARRDRLNTGELF
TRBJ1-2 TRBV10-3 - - AISESVRGYT
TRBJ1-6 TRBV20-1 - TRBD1 SAKNRDRGNSPLH
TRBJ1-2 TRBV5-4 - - ASSFISYGYT
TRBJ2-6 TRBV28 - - ASGIRRSGANVLT
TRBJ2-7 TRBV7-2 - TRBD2 ASSHGSTSGAVEQY
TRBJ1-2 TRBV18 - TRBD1 ASSSDRALPGYT
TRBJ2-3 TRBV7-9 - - ASTVTRPGGDTQY
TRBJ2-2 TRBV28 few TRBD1 ASTSGGRDTGELF
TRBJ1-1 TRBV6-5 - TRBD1 ASSSKDRGVIAEAF
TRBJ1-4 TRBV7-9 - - ASSLTPRGGEKLF
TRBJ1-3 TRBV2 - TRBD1 ASVLRQGTGNTIY
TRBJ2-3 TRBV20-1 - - SAFDSPPDPDTQY
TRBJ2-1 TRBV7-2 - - ASSLAEHYNEQF
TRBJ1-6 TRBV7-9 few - ASSPRDGLSSPLH
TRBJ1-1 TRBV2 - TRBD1 ASRTQGESEAF
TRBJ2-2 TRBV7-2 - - ASSSFPRGPTGELF
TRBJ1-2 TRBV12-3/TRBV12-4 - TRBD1 ASSKPGTVYYGYT
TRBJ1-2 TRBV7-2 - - ASSLVPGRGGYT
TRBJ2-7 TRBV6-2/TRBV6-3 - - ASRSGTRGRHEQY
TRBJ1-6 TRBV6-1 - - ASRTDSHPLH
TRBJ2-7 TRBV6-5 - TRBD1 ASSYLTGTYEQY
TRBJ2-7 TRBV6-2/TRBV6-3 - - ASSLAEEQY
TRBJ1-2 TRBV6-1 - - ASTNQTSMYLCASSSQGGGYT
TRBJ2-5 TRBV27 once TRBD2 ASSQGLAGGYPQY
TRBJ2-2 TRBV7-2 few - ASSLNSRGNTGELF
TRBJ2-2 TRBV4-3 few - ASSQVGSPGELF
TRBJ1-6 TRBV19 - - ASSPLTVVNSPLH
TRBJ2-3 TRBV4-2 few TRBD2 ASSQGGTSGGPDTQY
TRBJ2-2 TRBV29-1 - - SVLPGTPNTGELF
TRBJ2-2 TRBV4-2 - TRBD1 ASSPTGGASGYTGELF
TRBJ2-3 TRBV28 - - ASSYLLAIQGGTDTQY
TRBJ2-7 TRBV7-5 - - ISVPDLRDEQY
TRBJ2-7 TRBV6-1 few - ASTRGWNYEQY
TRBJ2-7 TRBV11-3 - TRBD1 ASSPVDAGQASYEQY
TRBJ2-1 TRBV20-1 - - SARPYTGTHYNEQF
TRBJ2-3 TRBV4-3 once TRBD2 ASSPGLARQADTQY
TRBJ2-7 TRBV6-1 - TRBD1 ASSPPGQGYNEQY
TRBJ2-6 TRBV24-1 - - ATSAIQDSGANVLT
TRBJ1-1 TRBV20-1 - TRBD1 SARDLQDRGLEAF
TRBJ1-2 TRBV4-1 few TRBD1 ASSRRQGTDGAR
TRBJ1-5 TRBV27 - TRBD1 ASARQGGGLQPQH
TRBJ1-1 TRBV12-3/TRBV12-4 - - ASSRADSGAF
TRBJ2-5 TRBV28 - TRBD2 ASSLSGRETQY
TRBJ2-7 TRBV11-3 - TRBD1 ASSFDRDYEQY
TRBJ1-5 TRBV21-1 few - ASSARDRVHNQPQH
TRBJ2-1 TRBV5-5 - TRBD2 ASSSVIAGANEQF